The rows below give T cell receptor beta chains drawn from one sample of a study of T cells after yellow fever vaccination. TCRdb used MiXCR to reprocess the 5' RACE reads, holding one entry per CDR3 protein. The table includes 350,000 or so distinct CDR3 sequences, roughly 8.6% detected once. The input for sequencing was PBMCs, taken about 41 days after the first yellow fever vaccination. The receptors shown here come from a man in his late teens or twenties who received the YFV17D yellow fever vaccine. Each CDR3 is given with its conserved first and last residue. Each record gives: J gene, D gene, clone size, V gene, CDR3 DNA, CDR3 protein. A D gene is named only where the DNA matches it firmly. Not all rows give a size; the values are once, few, many and, for expanded clones, a class.

>TRBJ2-3|TRBD2|few|TRBV20-1
TGCAGTGCCCCCCCCCCGCGGGGGGGCTTGGGAGATACGCAGTATTTT
CSAPPPRGGLGDTQYF
>TRBJ2-7|NA|NA|TRBV12-3/TRBV12-4
TGTGCCAGCAGTTTTAGGGCAAGGCTGCTGGGTACAACCTACGAGCAGTACTTC
CASSFRARLLGTTYEQYF
>TRBJ1-5|NA|few|TRBV19
TGTGCCAGTAGTCACAGGACTTTCGATCAGCCCCAGCATTTT
CASSHRTFDQPQHF
>TRBJ1-1|NA|NA|TRBV20-1
TGCAGTGAAACGGTGGCAGGGAAGAACACTGAAGCTTTCTTT
CSETVAGKNTEAFF
>TRBJ1-6|TRBD1|NA|TRBV18
TGTGCCAGCTCACCACTCGGACAGGGAAGGAATTCACCCCTCCACTTT
CASSPLGQGRNSPLHF
>TRBJ2-2|TRBD1|few|TRBV5-1
TGCGCCAGCAGCCAAGGACAGGGGGCTGGCGGGGAGCTGTTTTTT
CASSQGQGAGGELFF
>TRBJ1-6|NA|NA|TRBV6-1
TGTCCCAGTGGGGGCCGGGCGGGACACAGCGATTCACCCCTCCACTTT
CPSGGRAGHSDSPLHF
>TRBJ1-5|NA|NA|TRBV19
TGTGCCAGTAATCCGGGGTATAGCAATCAGCCCCAGCATTTT
CASNPGYSNQPQHF
>TRBJ1-2|NA|few|TRBV20-1
TGCAGTGCTCCCCTTTTGCATAACTATGGCTACACCTTC
CSAPLLHNYGYTF
>TRBJ2-5|TRBD2|NA|TRBV7-9
TGTGCCAGCAGCTCGCCGGGACTAGCGGGGAATCAAGAGACCCAGTACTTC
CASSSPGLAGNQETQYF
>TRBJ2-6|NA|NA|TRBV20-1
TGCAGTGCCCCGTCGGATTCTGGGGCCAACGTCCTGACTTTC
CSAPSDSGANVLTF
>TRBJ2-2|TRBD2|few|TRBV5-4
TGTGCCAGCAGCTCCGGGGGGGTTAGCACCGGGGAGCTGTTTTTT
CASSSGGVSTGELFF
>TRBJ1-1|NA|NA|TRBV6-2/TRBV6-3
TGTGCCAGCAGCCTGCTGGTGGAGAACACTGAAGCTTTCTTT
CASSLLVENTEAFF
>TRBJ2-7|NA|many|TRBV7-2
TGTGCCAGCAGCCCTTTACCCGGCGGGACCGACGAGCAGTACTTC
CASSPLPGGTDEQYF
>TRBJ2-1|NA|few|TRBV7-2
TGTGCCAGCAGCCCCGTGTGGCACAATGAGCAGTTCTTC
CASSPVWHNEQFF
>TRBJ1-1|NA|NA|TRBV9
TGTGCCAGCAATTCGGGGAGACAAAACACTGAAGCTTTCTTT
CASNSGRQNTEAFF
>TRBJ2-3|NA|NA|TRBV12-3/TRBV12-4
TGTGCCAGCATCTCACGAGGTGGCACAGATACGCAGTATTTT
CASISRGGTDTQYF
>TRBJ2-4|TRBD1|few|TRBV15
TGTGCCACCAGCAGACCGGGACAGGGGGCGATCATTCAGTACTTC
CATSRPGQGAIIQYF
>TRBJ2-2|NA|few|TRBV29-1
TGCAGCGTTTTAGTCGCCGGGGAGCTGTTTTTT
CSVLVAGELFF
>TRBJ2-3|TRBD2|NA|TRBV20-1
TGCAGTGCTAGTAGAGGTACCAGCGGGGGGGGCACAGATACGCAGTATTTT
CSASRGTSGGGTDTQYF
>TRBJ2-7|NA|few|TRBV4-1
TGCGCCAGCAGCCAAGCAAGAGGGGGGGCCTACGAGCAGTACTTC
CASSQARGGAYEQYF
>TRBJ1-5|NA|few|TRBV11-2
TGTGCCAGCAGCGGGGAGGGAAATCAGCCCCAGCATTTT
CASSGEGNQPQHF
>TRBJ2-2|TRBD1|few|TRBV6-5
TGTGCCAGCAGTTCCGACCCTGGACAGGCTATCCCCGGGGAGCTGTTTTTT
CASSSDPGQAIPGELFF
>TRBJ2-4|NA|few|TRBV4-3
TGCGCCAGCAGCCAAGAAACTGTACCTAAAGCCAAAAACATTCAGTACTTC
CASSQETVPKAKNIQYF
>TRBJ2-1|NA|few|TRBV4-3
TGCGCCAGCAGCCAAGATTGGGGGGATGAGCAGTTCTTC
CASSQDWGDEQFF
>TRBJ2-5|TRBD2|NA|TRBV3-1
TGTGCCAGCAGCCAAGGGACTAGCGGGGATTGGATCCGAGAGACCCAGTACTTC
CASSQGTSGDWIRETQYF
>TRBJ2-1|TRBD1|many|TRBV9
TGTGCCAGCAGCCCCGGGGACAGGTTATACAATGAGCAGTTCTTC
CASSPGDRLYNEQFF
>TRBJ2-1|NA|NA|TRBV29-1
TGCAGCGGGAAGGACAGCAACTACAATGAGCAGTTCTTC
CSGKDSNYNEQFF
>TRBJ1-5|NA|few|TRBV20-1
TGCAGTGTTAAGGGGGAGCCCCAGCATTTT
CSVKGEPQHF
>TRBJ2-1|NA|NA|TRBV4-3
TGCGCCAGCAGCCAGTGGCCGAATGAGCAGTTCTTC
CASSQWPNEQFF
>TRBJ2-2|NA|NA|TRBV4-3
TGCGCCAGCAGCCAAGTCCCAGGGGACACCGGGGAGCTGTTTTTT
CASSQVPGDTGELFF
>TRBJ2-1|NA|many|TRBV7-2
TGTGCCAGCAGTTCGGACAGTAGATACAATGAGCAGTTCTTC
CASSSDSRYNEQFF
>TRBJ2-2|NA|NA|TRBV18
TGTGCCAGCTCACCATGGTCGGCTTCGAACACCGGGGAGCTGTTTTTT
CASSPWSASNTGELFF
>TRBJ2-2|TRBD1|NA|TRBV19
TGTGCCAGTCCCCTAGGGACAGGGCTACAATCCTACACCGGGGAGCTGTTTTTT
CASPLGTGLQSYTGELFF
>TRBJ1-2|NA|NA|TRBV5-6
TGTGCCAGCAGCTACACCGGGACATTTTATGGCTACACCTTC
CASSYTGTFYGYTF
>TRBJ2-3|NA|NA|TRBV11-3
TGTGCCAGCAGCTTAGCCGCGGGGACGGGGAGCACAGATACGCAGTATTTT
CASSLAAGTGSTDTQYF
>TRBJ2-3|NA|NA|TRBV5-4
TGTGCCAGCACCCCGGGTAGTCCAGATACGCAGTATTTT
CASTPGSPDTQYF
>TRBJ1-2|TRBD1|few|TRBV12-3/TRBV12-4
TGTGCCAGCAGTGGACAGGGGGTCTTCCTCTATGGCTACACCTTC
CASSGQGVFLYGYTF
>TRBJ2-1|NA|NA|TRBV7-9
TGTGCCAGCAGCCGCTCCTACAATGAGCAGTTCTTC
CASSRSYNEQFF
>TRBJ2-7|TRBD1|few|TRBV6-1
TGTGCCAGCACTAAAGGGACAGCCGACGAGCAGTACTTC
CASTKGTADEQYF
>TRBJ1-1|NA|once|TRBV7-2
TGTGCCACCACTGCACAGGGGAACACTGAAGCTTTCTTT
CATTAQGNTEAFF
>TRBJ2-3|TRBD2|few|TRBV27
TGTGCCAGCAGTCCCGGGACTATAGTTCCAGATACGCAGTATTTT
CASSPGTIVPDTQYF
>TRBJ1-2|NA|few|TRBV5-6
TGTGCCAGCAGCGCCCCGGGGGGGGGCCACTATGGCTACACCTTC
CASSAPGGGHYGYTF
>TRBJ1-4|NA|NA|TRBV5-1
TGCGCCAGCAGCTGGACAGCGGGCTCCAAGGGGGAACTGTTTTTT
CASSWTAGSKGELFF
>TRBJ1-2|TRBD1|NA|TRBV5-1
TGCGCCAGCAGCGTCCCGACAGGGGGAGATGGCTACACCTTC
CASSVPTGGDGYTF
>TRBJ2-1|TRBD2|NA|TRBV7-2
TGTGCCAGCAGATTGGGGGGGGGACTGCGTCTCGAGCAGTTCTTC
CASRLGGGLRLEQFF
>TRBJ1-1|TRBD1|few|TRBV5-1
TGCGCCAGCACTCGACAGGGTCTCAGTCGAATGAACACTGAAGCTTTCTTT
CASTRQGLSRMNTEAFF
>TRBJ1-1|NA|NA|TRBV12-3/TRBV12-4
TGTGCCAGCTCTATCGGGACCTCTGAAGCTTTCTTT
CASSIGTSEAFF
>TRBJ1-1|NA|NA|TRBV4-1
TGCGCCAGCAGCCAAAACAGGGACTATAACACTGAAGCTTTCTTT
CASSQNRDYNTEAFF
>TRBJ1-5|TRBD1|few|TRBV5-1
TGCGCCAGCAGCGTGAATCCAGGGGGCGGTCAGCCCCAGCATTTT
CASSVNPGGGQPQHF
>TRBJ2-7|NA|many|TRBV3-1
TGTGCCAGCAGCCACATCGGAAGGGGACCCAACTACGAGCAGTACTTC
CASSHIGRGPNYEQYF
>TRBJ2-3|NA|NA|TRBV5-5
TGTGCCAGCAGCTTGGCGGCGGGACAGCGCACAGATACGCAGTATTTT
CASSLAAGQRTDTQYF
>TRBJ2-3|TRBD2|NA|TRBV6-1
TGTGCCAGCAGAGTCACTAGCGGGGCAGATACGCAGTATTTT
CASRVTSGADTQYF
>TRBJ1-1|NA|NA|TRBV5-1
TGCGCCAGCAGCCCTGGGCCCCTCGATTATGGCACTGAAGCTTTCTTT
CASSPGPLDYGTEAFF
>TRBJ1-1|TRBD1|NA|TRBV7-2
TGTGCCAGCAGCTTAGTGGGACAGGGTGGAACTGAAGCTTTCTTT
CASSLVGQGGTEAFF